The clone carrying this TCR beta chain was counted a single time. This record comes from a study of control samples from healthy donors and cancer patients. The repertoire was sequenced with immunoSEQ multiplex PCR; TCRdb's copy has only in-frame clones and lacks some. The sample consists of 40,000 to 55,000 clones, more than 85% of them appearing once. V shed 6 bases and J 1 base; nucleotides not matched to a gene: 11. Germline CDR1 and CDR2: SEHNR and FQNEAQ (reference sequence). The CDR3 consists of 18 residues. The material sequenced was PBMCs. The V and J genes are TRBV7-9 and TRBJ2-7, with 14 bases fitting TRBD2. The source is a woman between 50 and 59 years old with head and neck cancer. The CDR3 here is CASSPTGTSGRASYEQYF. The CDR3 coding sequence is TGTGCCAGCAGTCCAACCGGGACTAGCGGGAGAGCTTCCTACGAGCAGTACTTC.